This T cell receptor (beta chain) is drawn from a study of human T cells and chemical hapten exposure. The study extracted total RNA from unfractionated whole blood. Original handling: Individual samples carried between about 20,000 and 700,000 TCRs, with 85,000 to 100,000 as the median. TCRdb re-called the 5' RACE reads through MiXCR, storing one row per CDR3 protein. The V and J calls here are based on TCRdb, not the publication. This table has about 140,000 distinct CDR3 sequences, about 4.3% appearing once. This clonotype showed up many times. Its antigen is unidentified. CDR3 length: 15 amino acids. CDR1 and CDR2 (germline): MNHEY, SVGAGI. Deletions cut 6 bases from V and 5 bases from J, with 19 bases between. Study-level findings and limits: There was no change with DPC sensitization in TCRs above 1 in 1000 frequency.

The V call is TRBV6-5, the J call TRBJ2-5; perhaps D is TRBD1 or TRBD2 (6 bases each). The TCR was taken from a female donor in good health. Here the CDR3 DNA reads TGTGCCAGCAGCCCTTATGGGGGGCGGGGCGAGACCCAGTACTTC. Translated: CASSPYGGRGETQYF.